The 23 T cell receptor beta chains below were found in one sample sequenced in a study of OX40 agonist ivuxolimab in advanced cancers. Measured with immunoSEQ multiplex PCR; TCRdb has only the in-frame clones, and not every one. The top ten hold more than 3.5% of the sample, which has roughly 69,000 clones, 75% to 90% seen once. Sequencing used CD4+ or CD8+ T cells sorted from blood, obtained in a trial of the OX40 agonist ivuxolimab. Receptors were obtained from an adult with an advanced solid tumor such as melanoma, head and neck, liver or kidney cancer.

This chain links TRBV28 with TRBJ2-1; D not resolved. V lost 4 bases and J lost 7, with 8 bases in between. The CDR3 spans 12 residues. Germline-derived CDR1 and CDR2 are MDHEN and SYDVKM. The CDR3 sequence: CASSSPLNEQFF. The DNA for the CDR3 is TGTGCCAGCAGTTCCCCCCTGAATGAGCAGTTCTTC.

The gene calls are TRBV6-6 and TRBJ1-2; D unresolved. The germline gives CDR1 MNHNY, CDR2 SVGAGI (reference sequence). Trimming took 6 bases from V and 4 from J, leaving 18 bases between them. CDR3 size: 15 residues. CDR3 sequence (DNA): TGTGCCAGCAGCTTCCCGGCGGGGTCTACCTATGGCTACACCTTC. Protein product: CASSFPAGSTYGYTF.

Concerning this clone: The junction differs from germline at one of its ends, possibly a read error. The rearrangement joins TRBV28 to TRBJ2-7; no definite D call. From germline, CDR1 is MDHEN and CDR2 SYDVKM. The CDR3 totals 11 residues. CDR3 nucleotide sequence: TGTGCCAGCAGTTCTCCCCCGCAATTGGACTTC. Translation: CASSSPPQLDF.

The chain is built from TRBV5-1 and TRBJ1-1; 12 bases align to TRBD1. From germline, CDR1 is SGHRS and CDR2 YFSETQ. The CDR3 has 17 amino acids. With 0 bases clipped from V and 1 base from J, the junction kept 4 bases outside the gene matches. DNA of the CDR3: TGCGCCAGCAGCTTGGCCGGGACAGGGGGCCCGAACACTGAAGCTTTCTTT. Translating gives CASSLAGTGGPNTEAFF.

The CDR3 sequence is CASSSTGTGELFF. CDR3 nucleotide sequence: TGCGCCAGCAGCAGTACAGGGACCGGGGAGCTGTTTTTT. The V and J genes are TRBV4-1 and TRBJ2-2; D may be TRBD1 (6 bases). Germline V lookup: CDR1 MGHRA, CDR2 YSYEKL. This CDR3 region has 13 residues. The V and J ends lost 5 bases and 5 bases respectively, with 9 bases between them.

The V gene is TRBV11-2, the J gene TRBJ2-5, with D possibly TRBD1 on 6 matching bases. The ends were cut back, 5 bases at V and 2 bases at J, with 15 bases in the middle. Germline CDR1 and CDR2: SGHAT and FQNNGV. There are 15 residues in the CDR3. The CDR3 sequence: CASSPGAGRQETQYF. CDR3 coding DNA: TGTGCCAGCAGCCCAGGGGCAGGGCGACAAGAGACCCAGTACTTC.

The V gene is TRBV2, the J gene TRBJ1-4, with TRBD1 matching 8 bases. J gave up 6 bases and V 6 bases, and 0 bases lay outside the gene matches. CDR1 is SNHLY and CDR2 is FYNNEI in the germline V gene. CDR3 length: 12 residues. CDR3 DNA: TGTGCCAGCAGGACAGGGGATGAAAAACTGTTTTTT. Its translation: CASRTGDEKLFF. The variable domain in full, completed from reference TRBV2 and TRBJ1-4, reads EPEVTQTPSHQVTQMGQEVILRCVPISNHLYFYWYRQILGQKVEFLVSFYNNEISEKSEIFDDQFSVERPDGSNFTLKIRSTKLEDSAMYFCASRTGDEKLFFGSGTQLSVL.

This clone was counted between two and nine times. The CDR3 sequence: CASSPAGRYAGANVLTF. The CDR3 DNA follows: TGTGCCAGCAGCCCGGCTGGGAGATACGCCGGGGCCAACGTCCTGACTTTC. The chain recombines TRBV11-2 with TRBJ2-6; the D gene is possibly TRBD2 (5 bases). The V end was cut by 5 bases, the J end by 4 bases, with 18 bases between. From germline, CDR1 is SGHAT and CDR2 FQNNGV. CDR3 length equals 17 residues.

The chain couples TRBV28 to TRBJ2-7, with D possibly TRBD2 on 6 matching bases. The length of the CDR3 is 13 residues. V was shortened by 7 bases and J by 6 bases, with 16 bases between the two germline ends. The germline V gene encodes CDR1 MDHEN and CDR2 SYDVKM. CDR3 loop: CASTTFMGGEQYF. The CDR3 nucleotides are TGTGCCAGCACCACCTTTATGGGGGGCGAGCAGTACTTC.

V usage is TRBV4-3 and J usage is TRBJ2-1; D is undetermined. V was pared by 0 bases and J by 0 bases, with 12 bases between. CDR3 length equals 17 residues. Germline assignment: CDR1 LGHNA and CDR2 YSLEER. The CDR3, as DNA: TGCGCCAGCAGCCAAGAAGTTACTCTCAGCTCCTACAATGAGCAGTTCTTC. Its translation is CASSQEVTLSSYNEQFF.

The J gene is TRBJ2-3, the V gene TRBV6-5; no reliable D call. The CDR3 extends over 15 amino acids. V lost 2 bases to trimming and J lost 0 bases, with 9 bases between them. Germline CDR1 MNHEY, CDR2 SVGAGI. CDR3 nucleotide sequence: TGTGCCAGCAGTTACGGGGTTGGAAGCACAGATACGCAGTATTTT. Protein: CASSYGVGSTDTQYF.

V and J are TRBV7-2 and TRBJ1-2; tentative D call: TRBD1 (6 bases). This CDR3 has 15 amino acids. Germline CDR1 reads SGHTA; CDR2 reads FQGNSA. Trimming pared 3 bases from V and 3 bases from J, leaving 14 bases between. In DNA, the CDR3 is TGTGCCAGCAGCTTTGGAGAAGGGGGGGACTATGGCTACACCTTC. Encoded protein: CASSFGEGGDYGYTF.

This clone has only one observation. V and J are TRBV29-1 and TRBJ2-7; maybe TRBD2 (6 bases). V was clipped by 8 bases and J by 4 bases, with 24 bases between them. Germline lookup yields CDR1 SQVTM and CDR2 ANQGSEA. This CDR3 region has 15 residues. DNA for the CDR3: TGCAGCATCGATCGAAGCCCCAGTGGGGGGTACGAGCAGTACTTC. Its translation is CSIDRSPSGGYEQYF.

The rearrangement links TRBV28 to TRBJ1-5, with 8 bases aligning to TRBD1. The V and J ends lost 8 bases and 7 bases, in that order; junction bases with no gene match: 10. CDR1 and CDR2 from the germline V gene are MDHEN and SYDVKM. This CDR3 comprises 14 residues. CDR3 residues: CASGGQGAWQPQHF. DNA of the CDR3: TGTGCCAGCGGAGGGCAGGGGGCATGGCAGCCCCAGCATTTT.

The V and J genes are TRBV28 and TRBJ1-2, with a tentative D call TRBD1 (6 bases). Germline CDR1 reads MDHEN; CDR2 reads SYDVKM. Trimming stripped 5 bases from V and 6 bases from J, with 19 bases between. This CDR3 is 15 amino acids long. The CDR3 DNA follows: TGTGCCAGCAGTCCTGGACAGCCGGAGGGGAATGGCTACACCTTC. Its translation: CASSPGQPEGNGYTF.

Here the CDR3 DNA reads TGTGCCAGCAGTGGGGACAGGCCGGGTCAGCCCCAGCATTTT. Its translation: CASSGDRPGQPQHF. The rearrangement uses TRBV6-6 and TRBJ1-5, with 8 bases aligning to TRBD1. Trimming removed 5 bases from V and 6 bases from J; junction bases left unmatched: 6. Germline V CDR1 and CDR2: MNHNY, SVGAGI (reference sequence). CDR3 size: 14 residues.

This clone has a handful of counts. This sequence joins TRBV4-2 and TRBJ1-4; D unresolved. CDR3 length: 15 amino acids. CDR1 LGHNA and CDR2 YNFKEQ come from the germline V gene. V was shortened by 7 bases and J by 5 bases, with 17 bases between the two germline ends. CDR3 residues: CASNGRAVGNEKLFF. In DNA form, the CDR3 reads TGTGCCAGCAACGGCCGGGCAGTGGGGAATGAAAAACTGTTTTTT.

J is TRBJ2-6 and V is TRBV11-2, with D tentatively TRBD2 (6 bases). V lost 3 bases to trimming and J lost 0 bases, with 12 bases between them. Germline values: CDR1 SGHAT, CDR2 FQNNGV. This CDR3 region has 17 residues. In DNA form, the CDR3 reads TGTGCCAGCAGCTTTGTCGGAGGGAGCTCTGGGGCCAACGTCCTGACTTTC. Protein sequence: CASSFVGGSSGANVLTF.

This rearrangement joins TRBV5-5 to TRBJ1-1, with D uncertain. The CDR3 is made up of 13 amino acids. Germline CDR1 SGHKS, CDR2 YYEKEE (reference sequence). With 0 bases removed from V and 1 base from J, the gap between germline ends came to 4 bases. The CDR3 here is CASSLASNTEAFF. DNA of the CDR3: TGTGCCAGCAGCTTGGCTTCGAACACTGAAGCTTTCTTT.

V gene TRBV25-1 combines with J gene TRBJ2-3; TRBD2 matches at 8 bases. The germline V gene encodes CDR1 MGHDK and CDR2 SYGVNS. The CDR3 sequence is 16 residues long. V shed 8 bases, J shed 0 bases, and the junction held 10 bases outside the gene matches. CDR3 protein: CASAWAGGPSTDTQYF. In DNA, the CDR3 is TGTGCCAGCGCCTGGGCGGGAGGCCCTAGCACAGATACGCAGTATTTT.

The genes are TRBV25-1 and TRBJ2-7; D may be TRBD1 (6 bases). This CDR3 contains 14 residues. The ends were cut back, 3 bases at V and 2 bases at J, with 11 bases in the middle. The germline V gene has CDR1 MGHDK and CDR2 SYGVNS. The CDR3 loop reads CASSEEDSPYEQYF. The DNA for the CDR3 is TGTGCCAGCAGTGAGGAGGACAGCCCCTACGAGCAGTACTTC.

This chain connects TRBV11-2 to TRBJ2-5, with D tentatively TRBD2 (5 bases). Germline V gene data show CDR1 as SGHAT and CDR2 as FQNNGV. The V gene lost 3 bases and the J gene lost 3 bases, with 8 bases spanning the gap. This CDR3 has 13 residues. The CDR3 coding sequence is TGTGCCAGCAGCTTCGGGAACAAAGAGACCCAGTACTTC. Protein: CASSFGNKETQYF. The full variable domain, its missing parts supplied by reference TRBV11-2 and TRBJ2-5, is EAGVAQSPRYKIIEKRQSVAFWCNPISGHATLYWYQQILGQGPKLLIQFQNNGVVDDSQLPKDRFSAERLKGVDSTLKIQPAKLEDSAVYLCASSFGNKETQYFGPGTRLLVL.

This chain connects TRBV27 to TRBJ1-2; perhaps TRBD1 as D (6 bases). Germline V gene data show CDR1 as MNHEY and CDR2 as SMNVEV (reference sequence). Trimming pared 8 bases from V and 0 bases from J, leaving 13 bases between. This CDR3 region has 14 residues. The CDR3 DNA is TGTGCCAGCCGTGTCTCAGGGGCTAACTATGGCTACACCTTC. It is translated as CASRVSGANYGYTF.